A single sample is the source of the 22 T cell receptor beta chains below, sequenced in a study of T cells after yellow fever vaccination. TCRdb reanalysed the 5' RACE reads using MiXCR and keeps one entry per CDR3 protein. The table records about 94,000 distinct CDR3 sequences, about 8.2% of them present only once. The sample here was CD8+ T cells not binding an NS4B(214-222) dextramer, sorted from PBMCs, taken roughly 14 days after the first yellow fever vaccination. All receptors come from a man aged 18 to 29 who received the YFV17D yellow fever vaccine.

This clonotype was recorded a few times. This sequence joins TRBV9 and TRBJ2-1; 8 bases are shared with TRBD1. CDR3 size: 14 residues. V shed 3 bases and J 4 bases; nucleotides not matched to a gene: 3. The germline gives CDR1 SGDLS, CDR2 YYNGEE. The CDR3: CASSEGQEYNEQFF. The CDR3 coding sequence is TGTGCCAGCAGCGAGGGACAGGAATACAATGAGCAGTTCTTC.

Here the CDR3 DNA reads TGTGCCAGCAGCTTGTTCCAGGGGCTAGGGGAGACCCAGTACTTC. Translated, it gives CASSLFQGLGETQYF. This chain uses TRBV7-9 with TRBJ2-5; possibly TRBD1 for D (6 bases). V was clipped by 3 bases and J by 5 bases, with 16 bases between them. The length of the CDR3 is 15 residues. CDR1 SEHNR and CDR2 FQNEAQ come from the germline V gene (reference sequence).

The chain carries TRBV7-6 and TRBJ1-3; 9 bases match TRBD1. CDR3 length: 16 amino acids. The germline CDR1 and CDR2 sequences are SGHVS and FNYEAQ. Losses at the gene ends were 4 bases for V and 3 bases for J; bases not matched to a gene: 7. The CDR3 nucleotides are TGTGCCAGCAGCTCACCCGGGACAGGGATTGGAAACACCATATATTTT. It is translated as CASSSPGTGIGNTIYF.

This clonotype was seen more than once but under ten times. The V call is TRBV10-3, the J call TRBJ2-1, with no clear D. Germline CDR1 is ENHRY and CDR2 is SYGVKD. CDR3 size: 11 residues. V lost 4 bases, J lost 9 bases, and 7 bases lay in between. In DNA form, the CDR3 reads TGTGCCATCAGTGTTTGGCGTGAGCAGTTCTTC. Its protein is CAISVWREQFF.

This clonotype was detected a few times. This sequence joins TRBV9 and TRBJ1-2, with D tentatively TRBD1 (5 bases). The CDR3 is 15 amino acids. V shed 0 bases and J shed 2 bases, with 11 bases lying between them. In germline, CDR1 is SGDLS, CDR2 YYNGEE. CDR3 region: CASSVATQGNYGYTF. CDR3 nucleotide sequence: TGTGCCAGCAGCGTAGCTACGCAGGGAAACTATGGCTACACCTTC.

The rearrangement links TRBV4-1 to TRBJ2-1, with a possible D match to TRBD2 (5 bases). The CDR3 spans 17 residues. CDR1 is MGHRA and CDR2 is YSYEKL in the germline V gene. Trimming pared 5 bases from V and 5 bases from J, leaving 22 bases between. This CDR3 is CASSGAVTGLVHNEQFF. In nucleotides, the CDR3 is TGCGCCAGCAGCGGAGCGGTTACGGGGTTAGTTCACAATGAGCAGTTCTTC.

The chain joins TRBV9 to TRBJ2-1; 9 bases map to TRBD2. The CDR3 extends over 18 amino acids. The germline V gene encodes CDR1 SGDLS and CDR2 YYNGEE. With V trimmed by 1 base and J by 0 bases, 8 bases remained unmatched. CDR3 coding DNA: TGTGCCAGCAGCGTAAGCGGGGGGCCCCTAAGCTCCTACAATGAGCAGTTCTTC. This codes for CASSVSGGPLSSYNEQFF.

This clonotype was counted only a few times. The chain has TRBV5-1 and TRBJ2-1; TRBD2 matches 8 bases. Per germline, CDR1 SGHRS and CDR2 YFSETQ. The V segment lost 3 bases and the J segment 2 bases; nucleotides outside the gene matches: 7. The length of the CDR3 is 16 residues. CDR3 in amino acids: CASSWGGGPTYNEQFF. CDR3 coding DNA: TGCGCCAGCAGCTGGGGCGGGGGGCCCACCTACAATGAGCAGTTCTTC. The variable domain in full, completed from reference TRBV5-1 and TRBJ2-1, reads KAGVTQTPRYLIKTRGQQVTLSCSPISGHRSVSWYQQTPGQGLQFLFEYFSETQRNKGNFPGRFSGRQFSNSRSEMNVSTLELGDSALYLCASSWGGGPTYNEQFFGPGTRLTVL.

The CDR3 protein is CASSIFAGAQPQHF. CDR3 DNA: TGTGCCAGTAGTATTTTCGCCGGGGCCCAGCCCCAGCATTTT. J is TRBJ1-5 and V is TRBV19; the D gene is possibly TRBD1 (5 bases). Germline V gene sequence: CDR1 LNHDA, CDR2 SQIVND (reference sequence). Trimming cost V 3 bases and J 7 bases, with 13 bases left between them. The CDR3 sequence is 14 residues long.

The chain combines TRBV18 with TRBJ2-5; the D gene is possibly TRBD1 (6 bases). This CDR3 spans 20 amino acids. Germline CDR1 reads KGHSH; CDR2 reads LQKENI. Trimming removed 2 bases at V and 5 bases at J, with 30 bases between. The CDR3 sequence is CASSPGDIPGGVGLMETQYF. The CDR3 DNA sequence: TGTGCCAGCTCACCAGGGGACATACCAGGCGGAGTGGGGTTGATGGAGACCCAGTACTTC.

This clonotype appeared a few times. J is TRBJ2-1 and V is TRBV5-4, with 8 bases aligning to TRBD1. After removal of 0 bases from V and 7 bases from J, the junction contained 6 bases not matched to a gene. The CDR3 is 15 amino acids. Germline V CDR1 and CDR2: SGHNT, YYREEE (reference sequence). The CDR3 DNA is TGTGCCAGCAGCTTGGACAGGGGGTTATTGAATGAGCAGTTCTTC. Translated, it gives CASSLDRGLLNEQFF. The full variable domain, its missing parts supplied by reference TRBV5-4 and TRBJ2-1, is ETGVTQSPTHLIKTRGQQVTLRCSSQSGHNTVSWYQQALGQGPQFIFQYYREEENGRGNFPPRFSGLQFPNYSSELNVNALELDDSALYLCASSLDRGLLNEQFFGPGTRLTVL.

This clonotype was seen more than once but under ten times. The V gene is TRBV7-2, the J gene TRBJ1-1; D uncertain. V was pared by 2 bases and J by 1 base, with 5 bases between. The CDR3 loop spans 13 amino acids. Germline V lookup: CDR1 SGHTA, CDR2 FQGNSA. The CDR3 bases are TGTGCCAGCAGCTTACCGCAGAACACTGAAGCTTTCTTT. Translated: CASSLPQNTEAFF.

The chain links TRBV12-3 or TRBV12-4 to TRBJ2-5, with D perhaps TRBD1 (6 bases). Between the trimmed V and J ends, which lost 5 bases and 4 bases, there was a span of 17 bases. This CDR3 region has 15 residues. CDR3 loop: CASSPSLDRRETQYF. DNA of the CDR3: TGTGCCAGCAGTCCCTCGCTCGACAGGAGAGAGACCCAGTACTTC.

This clonotype was counted a few times. This chain joins TRBV7-3 and TRBJ2-2; tentative D call: TRBD1 (6 bases). CDR3 length equals 14 residues. CDR1 and CDR2 (germline): SGHTA, FQGTGA. The V end was cut by 4 bases, the J end by 1 base, with 7 bases between. CDR3 nucleotide sequence: TGTGCCAGCAGCTCACAGGGGAACACCGGGGAGCTGTTTTTT. Protein: CASSSQGNTGELFF.

The genes are TRBV13 and TRBJ2-4, with D perhaps TRBD1 (5 bases). Between the trimmed V and J ends, which lost 5 bases and 3 bases, there was a span of 14 bases. CDR3 length: 15 residues. Looked up from germline, CDR1 is PRHDT and CDR2 is FYEKMQ (reference sequence). The CDR3 is CASSNNQGGKNIQYF. The CDR3 nucleotides are TGTGCCAGCAGCAACAATCAGGGTGGCAAAAACATTCAGTACTTC.

For the CDR3, the DNA is TGCGCCAGCAGCTTGGGACTAGTTCGGATCTACAATGAGCAGTTCTTC. It codes for CASSLGLVRIYNEQFF. V is TRBV5-1 and J is TRBJ2-1, with D perhaps matching TRBD2 (6 bases). The V gene's germline CDR1 is SGHRS and CDR2 YFSETQ. V lost 0 bases and J 3 bases, leaving 13 bases between the germline ends. This CDR3 region has 16 residues.

This clonotype turned up a few times. The gene calls are TRBV7-2 and TRBJ2-2; 7 bases agree with TRBD1. The CDR3 runs to 17 residues. The junction had 11 bases not matched to a gene; V was cut back by 6 bases and J by 1 base. Per germline, CDR1 SGHTA and CDR2 FQGNSA. CDR3 coding DNA: TGTGCCAGCAGTCTGGCCCAGGGACAGCTGAACACCGGGGAGCTGTTTTTT. Translating it yields CASSLAQGQLNTGELFF.

This clonotype was seen many times. The chain links TRBV7-2 to TRBJ1-1; 7 bases fit TRBD1. Germline CDR1 is SGHTA and CDR2 is FQGNSA. This CDR3 has 14 amino acids. Unmatched junction bases numbered 11, after V lost 3 bases and J lost 10 bases. The CDR3 DNA sequence: TGTGCCAGCAGCTTTGACAGGGAATTGGCGTCAGCTTTCTTT. It translates to CASSFDRELASAFF.

The V and J genes are TRBV21-1 and TRBJ2-4; TRBD1 was called by the table and not checked on the DNA. TRBV21-1 is annotated as a pseudogene. The CDR3 is 15 residues long. CDR3 region: CASSKSGMSKNIQYF. CDR3 DNA: TGTGCCAGCAGCAAATCAGGGATGTCCAAAAACATTCAGTACTTC.

The chain employs TRBV5-1 and TRBJ2-7, with 8 bases that match TRBD2. This CDR3 comprises 14 residues. Germline values: CDR1 SGHRS, CDR2 YFSETQ. Trimming took 3 bases from V and 0 from J; bases not matched to a gene: 2. CDR3 in DNA: TGCGCCAGCAGCTCGACTAGCGTCTCCTACGAGCAGTACTTC. Translated: CASSSTSVSYEQYF. Full variable domain (missing parts from reference TRBV5-1 and TRBJ2-7): KAGVTQTPRYLIKTRGQQVTLSCSPISGHRSVSWYQQTPGQGLQFLFEYFSETQRNKGNFPGRFSGRQFSNSRSEMNVSTLELGDSALYLCASSSTSVSYEQYFGPGTRLTVT.

The chain employs TRBV4-1 and TRBJ1-2; D is ambiguous. Per the germline V gene, CDR1 is MGHRA and CDR2 is YSYEKL. V was shortened by 1 base and J by 8 bases, with 11 bases between the two germline ends. The CDR3 spans 13 residues. The CDR3 sequence: CASSQAPLRGYTF. CDR3 in DNA: TGCGCCAGCAGCCAAGCCCCCCTGAGGGGCTACACCTTC.

In its sample, this clonotype was seen a few times. J is TRBJ1-1 and V is TRBV5-4; a possible D gene is TRBD1 (5 bases). V was clipped by 3 bases and J by 0 bases, with 15 bases between them. The germline gives CDR1 SGHNT, CDR2 YYREEE (reference sequence). The CDR3 length is 16 residues. Here the CDR3 DNA reads TGTGCCAGCAGCTCCGATCCGGGACGGATGAACACTGAAGCTTTCTTT. Protein: CASSSDPGRMNTEAFF.